Below, one T cell receptor (beta chain) is given with its context. PCR employed 60 Vbeta and 13 Jbeta primers. Clones were sequenced by immunoSEQ multiplex PCR, and TCRdb holds only the in-frame ones, with some missing. The sample table includes tens of thousands of clones. This CDR3 contains 14 residues. Germline loops: CDR1 MGHDK, CDR2 SYGVNS. V trimming: 6 bases; J trimming: 7 bases; junction bases outside the gene matches: 3. The data belong to a study of cytomegalovirus exposure and HLA in healthy donors. The TCR comes from a man younger than 45 in good health and CMV-seropositive. The sample consisted of PBMCs. The chain joins TRBV25-1 to TRBJ2-2; 12 positions agree with TRBD1. The CDR3 loop is CASRGQGAGGELFF. The CDR3 DNA reads as TGTGCCAGCAGGGGACAGGGGGCTGGCGGGGAGCTGTTTTTT.